The next 4 T cell receptor beta chains were all read from a single sample in a study of control samples from healthy donors and cancer patients. Sequencing was performed with immunoSEQ multiplex PCR; in TCRdb, only in-frame clones are kept and a portion is missing. The sample has 78,000 or so clones; around nine tenths are singletons. The sequencing input was blood. The receptors here all came from a woman aged 45-65 years in good health.

This clone was seen a few times. The CDR3 region has the DNA TGCGCCAGCAGCTGTAATCAGCCCCAGCATTTT. This codes for CASSCNQPQHF. The chain uses TRBV10-1 and TRBJ1-5, with D hard to call. This CDR3 has 11 residues. Per the germline V gene, CDR1 is WNHNN and CDR2 is SYGVQD (reference sequence). With 6 bases removed from V and 4 bases from J, the gap between germline ends came to 4 bases.

This clone was detected only a few times. The gene calls are TRBV5-1 and TRBJ2-1; the match to TRBD1 covers 7 bases. V gave up 2 bases and J gave up 8 bases; unmatched junction bases: 13. CDR1 is SGHRS and CDR2 is YFSETQ in the germline V gene. This CDR3 comprises 16 residues. CDR3: CASSFSTSNRGDEQFF. In nucleotides, the CDR3 is TGCGCCAGCAGCTTTTCCACATCAAACAGGGGTGATGAGCAGTTCTTC.

The V and J genes are TRBV5-1 and TRBJ2-7; D gene uncertain. The V gene lost 1 base and the J gene lost 3 bases, with 11 bases spanning the gap. The CDR3 sequence is 14 residues long. Germline-derived CDR1 and CDR2 are SGHRS and YFSETQ. The CDR3 DNA sequence: TGCGCCAGCAGCTTGTGGTCCAGCAACTACGAGCAGTACTTC. This gives the protein CASSLWSSNYEQYF.

This chain uses TRBV28 with TRBJ2-7; D is undetermined. CDR1 MDHEN and CDR2 SYDVKM come from the germline V gene. This CDR3 is 14 amino acids long. Trimming left V 6 bases short and J 6 bases short, with 18 bases between. The CDR3 spells CASSFAPLYSEQYF. The CDR3 DNA sequence: TGTGCCAGCAGCTTTGCCCCTCTATATAGCGAGCAGTACTTC.